One sample yielded the 24 T cell receptor beta chains listed below, sequenced in a study of CD8 T cells in ankylosing spondylitis. Each CDR3 protein gets one entry after TCRdb re-called the 5' RACE reads with MiXCR. The repertoire holds about 250,000 distinct CDR3 sequences, with roughly 32% as singletons. The sequencing sample was made of blood, either unsorted or a sorted T cell fraction (not recorded which). The receptors come from a male donor with ankylosing spondylitis or in good health (not recorded which).

This chain links TRBV7-2 with TRBJ2-7; no clear D. CDR1 and CDR2 from the germline V gene are SGHTA and FQGNSA. Trimming shortened V by 5 bases and J by 3 bases, and 14 bases separated the two germline ends. The CDR3 length is 14 residues. The CDR3 bases are TGTGCCAGCAGCCAACGCAGGACCCTCTACGAGCAGTACTTC. Amino acids: CASSQRRTLYEQYF.

This clonotype has just a few counts. This chain connects TRBV15 to TRBJ2-5; D is undetermined. This CDR3 comprises 13 residues. Germline V gives CDR1 LNHNV, CDR2 YYDKDF (reference sequence). Deletions cut 5 bases from V and 2 bases from J, with 9 bases between. The CDR3 DNA sequence: TGTGCCACCAGCTACCGGGCTCAAGAGACCCAGTACTTC. It is translated as CATSYRAQETQYF.

The chain uses TRBV10-2 and TRBJ2-3; 14 bases map to TRBD2. CDR3 length equals 19 residues. V lost 3 bases to trimming and J lost 0 bases; unmatched junction nucleotides: 8. Germline CDR1 and CDR2: WSHSY and SAAADI. CDR3 residues: CASSDPGTSGGSSTDTQYF. The CDR3, as DNA: TGCGCCAGCAGTGACCCCGGGACTAGCGGGGGATCCAGCACAGATACGCAGTATTTT.

This clonotype was picked up a small number of times. The chain recombines TRBV27 with TRBJ1-5; 8 nucleotides line up with TRBD1. The V segment lost 3 bases and the J segment 9 bases; nucleotides outside the gene matches: 4. This CDR3 has 13 residues. CDR1 and CDR2 from the germline V gene are MNHEY and SMNVEV (reference sequence). CDR3 nucleotides: TGTGCCAGCAGTTTCGGACAGGGCCTGCCCCAGCATTTT. Translation: CASSFGQGLPQHF.

This clonotype was seen ten or more times. This rearrangement joins TRBV20-1 to TRBJ2-7, with 10 nucleotides matching TRBD1. Germline lookup yields CDR1 DFQATT and CDR2 SNEGSKA (reference sequence). Germline trimming cut 0 bases from V and 2 bases from J; bases unmatched to any gene: 10. The CDR3 sequence is 17 residues long. The chain's CDR3 is CSARDGVGQGEPYEQYF. The CDR3 nucleotides read TGCAGTGCTAGAGATGGGGTAGGACAGGGGGAACCCTACGAGCAGTACTTC.

This chain connects TRBV5-1 to TRBJ2-3; D is unresolved. The ends were cut back, 3 bases at V and 4 bases at J, with 9 bases in the middle. CDR3 length: 13 amino acids. Per the germline V gene, CDR1 is SGHRS and CDR2 is YFSETQ. In DNA, the CDR3 is TGCGCCAGCAGCTACCACCGGGCAGATACGCAGTATTTT. The encoded protein is CASSYHRADTQYF.

This clonotype has just a few counts. V usage is TRBV9 and J usage is TRBJ2-5, with 8 bases aligning to TRBD1. Unmatched junction bases numbered 9, after V lost 0 bases and J lost 2 bases. This CDR3 is built from 17 residues. Germline V gene lookup returns CDR1 SGDLS and CDR2 YYNGEE. This CDR3 reads CASSVAGGTGAQETQYF. CDR3 bases: TGTGCCAGCAGCGTAGCTGGCGGGACAGGAGCTCAAGAGACCCAGTACTTC.

This clonotype was seen only a few times. The chain joins TRBV6-4 to TRBJ1-1, with a possible D match to TRBD1 (6 bases). Trimming pared 3 bases from V and 6 bases from J, leaving 17 bases between. CDR3 length equals 15 residues. CDR1 and CDR2 (germline): MRHNA, SNTAGT. The CDR3 spells CASSETTGNYAEAFF. The CDR3 nucleotides are TGTGCCAGCAGTGAAACTACAGGGAATTATGCTGAAGCTTTCTTT.

This clonotype was counted only a few times. This sequence joins TRBV7-3 and TRBJ1-5; no clear D gene. The germline CDR1 and CDR2 sequences are SGHTA and FQGTGA. CDR3 length: 18 residues. The V end lost 2 bases, the J end lost 0 bases, and 17 bases lay between the germline ends. CDR3 nucleotide sequence: TGTGCCAGCAGCTTAGGTCCCCTTTGGCGGCATAGCAATCAGCCCCAGCATTTT. This encodes CASSLGPLWRHSNQPQHF.

This clonotype turned up a few times. The J gene is TRBJ1-2, the V gene TRBV12-3 or TRBV12-4; D gene ambiguous. The CDR3 is 15 residues long. V lost 7 bases to trimming and J lost 6 bases, with 21 bases between them. CDR3 coding DNA: TGTGCCAGCACCCTTGATTTGGGCCTGTTTGATGGCTACACCTTC. Translating it yields CASTLDLGLFDGYTF.

This clonotype showed up just a few times. The DNA of the CDR3 is TGTGCCAGCAGTTTATTAGTCAATGAGCAGTTCTTC. Translating gives CASSLLVNEQFF. The V and J genes are TRBV12-3 or TRBV12-4 and TRBJ2-1, with D unresolved. The CDR3 is made up of 12 amino acids. V was cut by 2 bases and J by 6 bases, with 5 bases left in between.

This clonotype was seen more than once but under ten times. The rearrangement links TRBV5-1 to TRBJ2-2; a possible D gene is TRBD1 (6 bases). CDR1 SGHRS and CDR2 YFSETQ come from the germline V gene. V lost 0 bases and J 1 base, leaving 13 bases between the germline ends. CDR3 size: 17 residues. The CDR3 DNA follows: TGCGCCAGCAGCTTGGCTTATGCGACAGGGAACACCGGGGAGCTGTTTTTT. Protein sequence: CASSLAYATGNTGELFF.

The chain employs TRBV6-1 and TRBJ2-7; a possible D gene is TRBD2 (6 bases). The CDR3 has 16 residues. The V gene lost 7 bases and the J gene lost 2 bases, with 21 bases spanning the gap. CDR1 and CDR2 (germline): MNHNS, SASEGT. CDR3 protein: CASIPNGGEGAYEQYF. The DNA for the CDR3 is TGTGCCAGCATCCCCAACGGGGGAGAGGGAGCCTACGAGCAGTACTTC.

The genes are TRBV4-1 and TRBJ2-3; unclear D gene. Trimming cost V 1 base and J 0 bases, with 8 bases left between them. CDR3 length: 15 residues. Germline CDR1 is MGHRA and CDR2 is YSYEKL. CDR3 sequence (DNA): TGCGCCAGCAGCCAAGCGAGGCCGAGCACAGATACGCAGTATTTT. Protein product: CASSQARPSTDTQYF.

This chain connects TRBV27 to TRBJ2-7; D perhaps matches TRBD1 (6 bases). CDR3 length: 14 amino acids. The germline V gene encodes CDR1 MNHEY and CDR2 SMNVEV (reference sequence). Trimming removed 6 bases at V and 4 bases at J, with 16 bases between. CDR3: CASSPGGQSYEQYF. The CDR3 DNA sequence: TGTGCCAGCAGCCCCGGAGGACAGAGTTACGAGCAGTACTTC.

This clonotype was detected a few times. This sequence joins TRBV12-3 or TRBV12-4 and TRBJ1-1; D call uncertain. The CDR3 consists of 12 residues. The V gene lost 1 base and the J gene lost 6 bases, with 6 bases spanning the gap. CDR3 loop: CASSLGVAEAFF. DNA for the CDR3: TGTGCCAGCAGTTTAGGGGTTGCTGAAGCTTTCTTT.

The chain joins TRBV4-1 to TRBJ1-3; the D is unclear. The CDR3 loop spans 15 amino acids. The germline V and J ends were trimmed by 6 bases and 0 bases, with 12 bases remaining between them. CDR1 is MGHRA, CDR2 YSYEKL, per germline. The CDR3 spells CASRLDGNSGNTIYF. CDR3 nucleotides: TGCGCCAGCAGGCTAGACGGCAACTCTGGAAACACCATATATTTT.

The sample holds many counts of this clonotype. Its ends do not fully match the called genes, so a read error is possible. V is TRBV5-1 and J is TRBJ2-1; D not resolved. Looked up from germline, CDR1 is SGHRS and CDR2 is YFSETQ. The CDR3 consists of 13 residues. CDR3 in amino acids: CASSLGSYNEQFF. The CDR3 nucleotides read TGTGCCAGCAGTTTGGGCTCCTACAATGAGCAGTTCTTC.

The V and J genes are TRBV11-2 and TRBJ2-2; 8 bases fit TRBD1. Germline V lookup: CDR1 SGHAT, CDR2 FQNNGV. This CDR3 is built from 15 residues. Trimming cost V 7 bases and J 2 bases; bases outside gene matches: 6. CDR3 nucleotides: TGTGCCAGCATAAGCAGGGGGCAAAACACCGGGGAGCTGTTTTTT. This gives the protein CASISRGQNTGELFF. Variable domain in full (rest from reference TRBV11-2 and TRBJ2-2): EAGVAQSPRYKIIEKRQSVAFWCNPISGHATLYWYQQILGQGPKLLIQFQNNGVVDDSQLPKDRFSAERLKGVDSTLKIQPAKLEDSAVYLCASISRGQNTGELFFGEGSRLTVL.

The V gene is TRBV5-6, the J gene TRBJ1-5, with TRBD1 identical over 8 bases. The CDR3 sequence is 14 residues long. The germline CDR1 and CDR2 sequences are SGHDT and YYEEEE. V shed 3 bases and J 6 bases; nucleotides not matched to a gene: 5. CDR3 region: CASSYQGAAQPQHF. CDR3 nucleotide sequence: TGTGCCAGCAGCTATCAGGGGGCTGCTCAGCCCCAGCATTTT.

The chain couples TRBV12-3 or TRBV12-4 to TRBJ2-5; D is uncertain. This CDR3 contains 13 residues. With 1 base removed from V and 4 bases from J, the gap between germline ends came to 7 bases. DNA for the CDR3: TGTGCCAGCAGTTTAGAGTGGTCAGAGACCCAGTACTTC. It is translated as CASSLEWSETQYF.

This clonotype was counted ten times or more. The chain has TRBV20-1 and TRBJ2-3, with D perhaps matching TRBD1 or TRBD2 (5 bases each). Germline V gene sequence: CDR1 DFQATT, CDR2 SNEGSKA (reference sequence). Between the trimmed V and J ends, which lost 5 bases and 2 bases, there was a span of 14 bases. The CDR3 covers 14 residues. As DNA, the CDR3 is TGCAGTGCTCAGGGACCCGGCACCACAGATACGCAGTATTTT. It yields the protein CSAQGPGTTDTQYF.

The chain has TRBV20-1 and TRBJ2-5; possibly TRBD2 for D (6 bases). V gave up 6 bases and J gave up 2 bases, with 16 bases separating them. Germline lookup yields CDR1 DFQATT and CDR2 SNEGSKA (reference sequence). The CDR3 covers 14 residues. This CDR3 is CSASLGGTQETQYF. For the CDR3, the DNA is TGCAGTGCCAGTCTCGGGGGAACACAAGAGACCCAGTACTTC.

The chain carries TRBV6-1 and TRBJ2-3, with D tentatively TRBD2 (7 bases). Germline loops: CDR1 MNHNS, CDR2 SASEGT. The V gene lost 10 bases and the J gene lost 0 bases, with 14 bases spanning the gap. The CDR3 is made up of 14 amino acids. CDR3 in amino acids: CATHEGGSTDTQYF. CDR3 bases: TGTGCCACCCACGAGGGGGGGAGCACAGATACGCAGTATTTT.